This TCR beta chain came from a study of post-analysis software for immune sequencing data. Study summary: The cohort encompassed relapsing-remitting, secondary progressive and progressive-relapsing multiple sclerosis disease courses.

This clonotype was seen only once. Its antigen is currently unknown. TCR beta cDNA libraries included unique molecular identifiers. From the PCR reads, TCRdb called clonotypes with MiXCR, one entry per CDR3 protein. The sample records just over 250,000 distinct CDR3 sequences, less than 40% being singletons. The CDR3 totals 14 residues. Per germline, CDR1 SEHNR and CDR2 FQNEAQ (reference sequence). Whole-study findings and limits: By F measure, samples from a shared preparation batch strongly co-clustered. Versus controls, multiple sclerosis patients showed significantly lower diversity (normalized Chao1). Five TRBV segments occurring more often in patients than controls included TRBV5-6, TRBV5-1 and TRBV20-1.

The source material was blood. The chain uses TRBV7-9 and TRBJ2-4; no clear D gene. The J call may be in error: the DNA end matches TRBJ2-7 better. The sequence derives from a girl between 5 and 17 years old with multiple sclerosis. The DNA of the CDR3 is TGTGCCAGCAGCTTAAGCACCGAGACCTACGAGCAGTACTTC. This gives the protein CASSLSTETYEQYF.